This is a list of T cell receptor beta chains from one sample in a study of T cell repertoires in cytomegalovirus infection. TCRdb independently ran MiXCR on the reads; one entry per CDR3 protein. The table records approximately 490,000 distinct CDR3 sequences, about 10% of them present only once. The specimen was PBMCs. Receptors were obtained from a human donor in good health (CMV status not recorded). Some clones in this sample may be carry-over from other donors' samples. Each CDR3 is given with its conserved first and last residue. D genes are given only for firm matches. A clone size is listed for some rows: how often the clone was seen (once, few, many), or a class if it is expanded.

d_gene: TRBD1
j_gene: TRBJ2-1
abundance: many
v_gene: TRBV27
CDR3aa: CASRAGGEQFF
CDR3nt: TGTGCCAGCAGGGCAGGGGGCGAGCAGTTCTTC

d_gene: -
j_gene: TRBJ1-2
abundance: few
v_gene: TRBV5-4
CDR3aa: CASSSAGGSLGYTF
CDR3nt: TGTGCCAGCAGCAGTGCCGGAGGGAGTCTCGGCTACACCTTC

d_gene: TRBD2
j_gene: TRBJ2-1
abundance: few
v_gene: TRBV12-3/TRBV12-4
CDR3aa: CASSQGLAGSYEQFF
CDR3nt: TGTGCCAGCAGTCAGGGACTAGCGGGAAGCTATGAGCAGTTCTTC

d_gene: -
j_gene: TRBJ2-5
abundance: -
v_gene: TRBV19
CDR3aa: CASSVQEGTQYF
CDR3nt: TGTGCCAGTAGTGTACAAGAGGGGACCCAGTACTTC

d_gene: -
j_gene: TRBJ2-5
abundance: many
v_gene: TRBV11-2
CDR3aa: CASSFQVRETQYF
CDR3nt: TGTGCCAGCAGCTTCCAGGTTCGGGAGACCCAGTACTTC

d_gene: -
j_gene: TRBJ1-2
abundance: many
v_gene: TRBV12-3/TRBV12-4
CDR3aa: CASSSSPPAFYGYTF
CDR3nt: TGTGCCAGCAGTTCCTCGCCCCCGGCATTCTATGGCTACACCTTC

d_gene: TRBD1
j_gene: TRBJ2-2
abundance: -
v_gene: TRBV2
CDR3aa: CASTPRTGEPGELFF
CDR3nt: TGTGCCAGCACCCCCCGGACAGGGGAGCCCGGGGAGCTGTTTTTT

d_gene: -
j_gene: TRBJ2-7
abundance: many
v_gene: TRBV9
CDR3aa: CASSALGGGVNEQYF
CDR3nt: TGTGCCAGCAGCGCCCTGGGGGGGGGCGTCAACGAGCAGTACTTC

d_gene: -
j_gene: TRBJ2-4
abundance: many
v_gene: TRBV7-2
CDR3aa: CASSLGYTVIAKNIQYF
CDR3nt: TGTGCCAGCAGCTTAGGGTACACAGTTATAGCCAAAAACATTCAGTACTTC

d_gene: -
j_gene: TRBJ2-7
abundance: -
v_gene: TRBV30
CDR3aa: CAWTPWEATYEQYF
CDR3nt: TGTGCCTGGACCCCTTGGGAGGCTACCTACGAGCAGTACTTC